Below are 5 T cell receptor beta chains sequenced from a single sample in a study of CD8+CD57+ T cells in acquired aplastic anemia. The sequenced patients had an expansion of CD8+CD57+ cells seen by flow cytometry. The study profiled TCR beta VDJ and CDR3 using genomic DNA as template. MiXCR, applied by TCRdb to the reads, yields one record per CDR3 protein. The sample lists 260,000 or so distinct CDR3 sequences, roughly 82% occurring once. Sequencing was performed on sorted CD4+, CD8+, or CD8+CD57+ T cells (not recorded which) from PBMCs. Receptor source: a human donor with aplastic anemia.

The CDR3 is CASSEGGQSSQDTPLHF. Here the CDR3 DNA reads TGTGCCAGCAGTGAAGGGGGACAAAGTAGTCAAGATACACCCCTCCACTTT. The chain combines TRBV7-2 with TRBJ1-6, with D possibly matching TRBD1 (6 bases). V lost 6 bases to trimming and J lost 11 bases, with 26 bases between them. Per germline, CDR1 SGHTA and CDR2 FQGNSA. This CDR3 is built from 17 residues.

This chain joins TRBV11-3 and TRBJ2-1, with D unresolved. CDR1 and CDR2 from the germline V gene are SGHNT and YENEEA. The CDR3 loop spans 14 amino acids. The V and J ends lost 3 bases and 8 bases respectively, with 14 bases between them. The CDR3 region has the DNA TGTGCCAGCAGCTTGGACGGCGCGGACCATGAGCAGTTCTTC. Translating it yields CASSLDGADHEQFF.

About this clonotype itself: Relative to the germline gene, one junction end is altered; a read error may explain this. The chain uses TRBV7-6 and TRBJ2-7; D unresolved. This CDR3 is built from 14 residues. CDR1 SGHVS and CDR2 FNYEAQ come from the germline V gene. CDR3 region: CATSVRRVAYEQYF. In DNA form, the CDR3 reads TGTGCCACCAGCGTCCGGCGCGTAGCCTACGAGCAGTACTTC.

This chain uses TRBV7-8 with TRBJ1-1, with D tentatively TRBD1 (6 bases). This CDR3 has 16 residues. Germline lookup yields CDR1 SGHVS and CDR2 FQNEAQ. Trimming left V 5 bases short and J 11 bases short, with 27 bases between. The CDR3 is CASSVGGGPDTQYAFF. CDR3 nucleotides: TGTGCCAGCAGCGTAGGGGGTGGACCCGATACGCAGTATGCTTTCTTT. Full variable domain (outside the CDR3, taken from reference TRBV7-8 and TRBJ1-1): GAGVSQSPRYKVAKRGQDVALRCDPISGHVSLFWYQQALGQGPEFLTYFQNEAQLDKSGLPSDRFFAERPEGSVSTLKIQRTQQEDSAVYLCASSVGGGPDTQYAFFGQGTRLTVV.

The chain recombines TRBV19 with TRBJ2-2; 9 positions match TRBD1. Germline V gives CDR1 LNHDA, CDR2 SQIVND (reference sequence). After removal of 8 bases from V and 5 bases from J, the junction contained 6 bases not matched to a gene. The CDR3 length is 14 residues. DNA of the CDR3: TGTGCCAGTCGACAGGGGGAACGAACCGGGGAGCTGTTTTTT. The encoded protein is CASRQGERTGELFF.